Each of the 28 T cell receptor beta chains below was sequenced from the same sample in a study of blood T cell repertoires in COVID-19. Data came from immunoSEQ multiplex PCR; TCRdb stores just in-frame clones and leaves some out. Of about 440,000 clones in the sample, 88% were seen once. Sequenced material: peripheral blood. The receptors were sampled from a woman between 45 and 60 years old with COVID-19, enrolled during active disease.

The CDR3 nucleotides read TGTGCCAGCAGCTTGGGAGTGTTCCGGGAGGTGAACACTGAAGCTTTCTTT. Amino acid sequence: CASSLGVFREVNTEAFF. This rearrangement joins TRBV5-8 to TRBJ1-1, with D unclear. This CDR3 has 17 residues. The V end lost 0 bases, the J end lost 0 bases, and 15 bases lay between the germline ends. Germline CDR1 reads SGHTS; CDR2 reads YDEGEE.

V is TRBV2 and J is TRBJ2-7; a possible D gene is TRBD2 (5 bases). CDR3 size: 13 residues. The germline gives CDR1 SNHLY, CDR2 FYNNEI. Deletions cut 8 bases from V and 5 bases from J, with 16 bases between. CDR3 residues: CASYSIPGNEQYF. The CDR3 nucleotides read TGTGCCAGCTACTCCATCCCGGGGAACGAGCAGTACTTC.

CDR3 DNA sequence: TGTGCCAGTAGTATATTGGGCCCACAGCCCCAGCATTTT. Its translation: CASSILGPQPQHF. V and J are TRBV19 and TRBJ1-5; D not resolved. The CDR3 has 13 residues. Trimming cost V 2 bases and J 7 bases, with 9 bases left between them. The germline V gene encodes CDR1 LNHDA and CDR2 SQIVND (reference sequence).

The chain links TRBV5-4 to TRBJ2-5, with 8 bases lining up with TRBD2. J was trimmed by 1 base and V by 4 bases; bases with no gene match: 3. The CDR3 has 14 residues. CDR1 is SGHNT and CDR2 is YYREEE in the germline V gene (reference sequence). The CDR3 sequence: CASSPGGGQETQYF. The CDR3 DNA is TGTGCCAGCAGCCCCGGGGGGGGCCAAGAGACCCAGTACTTC.

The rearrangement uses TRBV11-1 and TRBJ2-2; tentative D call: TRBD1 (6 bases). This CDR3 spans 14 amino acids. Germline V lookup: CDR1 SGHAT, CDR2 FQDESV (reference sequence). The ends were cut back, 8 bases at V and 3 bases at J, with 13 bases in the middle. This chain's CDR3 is CASHRDVDTGELFF. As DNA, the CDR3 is TGTGCCAGCCACAGGGATGTGGACACCGGGGAGCTGTTTTTT.

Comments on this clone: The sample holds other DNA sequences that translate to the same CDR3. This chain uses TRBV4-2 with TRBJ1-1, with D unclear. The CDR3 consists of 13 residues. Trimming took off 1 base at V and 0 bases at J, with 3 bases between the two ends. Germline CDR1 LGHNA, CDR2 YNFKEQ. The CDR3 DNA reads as TGTGCCAGCAGCCAAGTAATGAACACTGAAGCTTTCTTT. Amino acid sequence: CASSQVMNTEAFF.

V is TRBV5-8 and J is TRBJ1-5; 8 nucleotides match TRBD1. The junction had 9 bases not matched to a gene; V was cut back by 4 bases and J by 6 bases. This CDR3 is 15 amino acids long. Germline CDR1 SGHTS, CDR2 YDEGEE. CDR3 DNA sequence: TGTGCCAGCAGCATCAGGTCAGGGGGCGGTCAGCCCCAGCATTTT. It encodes CASSIRSGGGQPQHF.

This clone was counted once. The CDR3 here is CAWKTTGVLRGYTF. CDR3 coding DNA: TGTGCCTGGAAAACGACAGGGGTTCTGAGGGGCTACACCTTC. This rearrangement joins TRBV30 to TRBJ1-2, with TRBD1 matching 8 bases. From germline, CDR1 is GTSNPN and CDR2 SVGIG (reference sequence). Trimming at V came to 4 bases and at J to 8 bases, leaving 12 bases not matched to a gene. CDR3 length: 14 residues.

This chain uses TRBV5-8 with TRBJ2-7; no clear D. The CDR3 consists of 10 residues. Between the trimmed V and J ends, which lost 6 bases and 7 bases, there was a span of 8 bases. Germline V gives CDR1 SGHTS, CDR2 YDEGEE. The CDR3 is CASTALEQYF. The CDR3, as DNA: TGTGCCAGCACCGCGCTAGAGCAGTACTTC.

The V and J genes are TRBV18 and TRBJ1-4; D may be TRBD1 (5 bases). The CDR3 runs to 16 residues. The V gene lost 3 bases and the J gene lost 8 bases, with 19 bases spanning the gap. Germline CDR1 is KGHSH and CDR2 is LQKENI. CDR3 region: CASSPGPALSGEKLFF. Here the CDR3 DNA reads TGTGCCAGCTCACCGGGTCCCGCCCTATCAGGGGAAAAACTGTTTTTT.

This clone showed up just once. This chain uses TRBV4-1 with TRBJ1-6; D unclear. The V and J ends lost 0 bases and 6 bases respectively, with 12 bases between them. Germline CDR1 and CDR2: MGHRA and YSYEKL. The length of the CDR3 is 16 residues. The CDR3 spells CASSQDPGLGNSPLHF. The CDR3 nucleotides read TGCGCCAGCAGCCAAGATCCGGGGTTGGGTAATTCACCCCTCCACTTT.

The DNA for the CDR3 is TGCAGTGCTAGAGGGGGAGGGAGCTACACCTTC. Amino acid sequence: CSARGGGSYTF. The chain couples TRBV20-1 to TRBJ1-2, with D hard to call. V was clipped by 1 base and J by 9 bases, with 9 bases between them. The germline V gene has CDR1 DFQATT and CDR2 SNEGSKA (reference sequence). This CDR3 region has 11 residues.

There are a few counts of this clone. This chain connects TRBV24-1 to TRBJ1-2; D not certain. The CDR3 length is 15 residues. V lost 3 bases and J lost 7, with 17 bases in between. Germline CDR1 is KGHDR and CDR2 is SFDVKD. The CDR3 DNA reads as TGTGCCACCAGTGATCCTCGGGAGGGAGGACTTGGCTACACCTTC. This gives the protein CATSDPREGGLGYTF.

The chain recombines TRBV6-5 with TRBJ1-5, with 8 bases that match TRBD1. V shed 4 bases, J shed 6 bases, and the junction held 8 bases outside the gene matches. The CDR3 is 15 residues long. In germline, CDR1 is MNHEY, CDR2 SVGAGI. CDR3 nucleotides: TGTGCCAGCAGTTTTACAGGGGGACCAGGTCAGCCCCAGCATTTT. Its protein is CASSFTGGPGQPQHF.

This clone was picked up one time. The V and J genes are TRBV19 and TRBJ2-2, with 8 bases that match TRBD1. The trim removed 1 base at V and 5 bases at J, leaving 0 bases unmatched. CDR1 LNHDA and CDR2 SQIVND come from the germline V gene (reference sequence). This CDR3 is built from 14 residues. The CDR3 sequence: CASSIGQGTGELFF. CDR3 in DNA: TGTGCCAGTAGTATAGGACAGGGGACCGGGGAGCTGTTTTTT.

CDR3 sequence reads: CASSSTTGNYNSPLHF. The CDR3 coding sequence is TGTGCCAGCAGTTCCACGACAGGGAACTATAATTCACCCCTCCACTTT. The rearrangement joins TRBV6-5 to TRBJ1-6; 7 bases agree with TRBD1. From germline, CDR1 is MNHEY and CDR2 SVGAGI. The trim removed 4 bases at V and 3 bases at J, leaving 6 bases unmatched. The CDR3 totals 16 residues.

The CDR3 spells CASSQFPRQYF. As DNA, the CDR3 is TGTGCCAGCAGCCAGTTCCCGAGGCAGTACTTC. The chain has TRBV3-1 (or the pseudogene TRBV3-2) and TRBJ2-7; D gene unclear. The germline V gene encodes CDR1 LGHDT and CDR2 YNNKEL (reference sequence). Trimming took off 3 bases at V and 9 bases at J, with 9 bases between the two ends. This CDR3 is 11 amino acids long.

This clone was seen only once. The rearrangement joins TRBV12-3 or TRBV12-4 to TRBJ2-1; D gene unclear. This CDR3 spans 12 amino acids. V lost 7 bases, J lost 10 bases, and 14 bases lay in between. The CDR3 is CASTLVYGEQFF. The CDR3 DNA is TGTGCCAGCACCCTAGTTTACGGCGAGCAGTTCTTC.

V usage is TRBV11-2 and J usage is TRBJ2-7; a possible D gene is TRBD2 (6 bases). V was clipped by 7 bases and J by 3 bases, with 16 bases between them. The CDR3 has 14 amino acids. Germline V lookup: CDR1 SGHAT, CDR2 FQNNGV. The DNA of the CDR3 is TGTGCCAGCACCCTCCGGGGGACTTTCTACGAGCAGTACTTC. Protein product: CASTLRGTFYEQYF.

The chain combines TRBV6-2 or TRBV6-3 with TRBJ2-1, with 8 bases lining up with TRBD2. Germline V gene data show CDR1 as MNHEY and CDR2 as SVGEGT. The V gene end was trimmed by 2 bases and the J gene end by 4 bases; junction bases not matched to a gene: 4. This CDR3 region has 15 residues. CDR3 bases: TGTGCCAGCAGTTACGGCGGGGGGCGTTACAATGAGCAGTTCTTC. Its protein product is CASSYGGGRYNEQFF.

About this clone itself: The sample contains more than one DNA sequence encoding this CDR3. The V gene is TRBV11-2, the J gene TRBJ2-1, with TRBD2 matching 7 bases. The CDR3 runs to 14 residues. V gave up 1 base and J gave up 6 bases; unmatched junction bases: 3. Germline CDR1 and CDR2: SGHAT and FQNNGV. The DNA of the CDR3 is TGTGCCAGCAGCTTAGCGGGGGGTTCCAATGAGCAGTTCTTC. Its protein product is CASSLAGGSNEQFF.

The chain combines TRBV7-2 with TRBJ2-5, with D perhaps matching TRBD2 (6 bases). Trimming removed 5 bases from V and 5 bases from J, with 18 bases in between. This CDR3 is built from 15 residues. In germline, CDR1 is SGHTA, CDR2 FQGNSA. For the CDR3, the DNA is TGTGCCAGCAGCCGGCGACTAGGATTGAGCGAGACCCAGTACTTC. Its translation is CASSRRLGLSETQYF.

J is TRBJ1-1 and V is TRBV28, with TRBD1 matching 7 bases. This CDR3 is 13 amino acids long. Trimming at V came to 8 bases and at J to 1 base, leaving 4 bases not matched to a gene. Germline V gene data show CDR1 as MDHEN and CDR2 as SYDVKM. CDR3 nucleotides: TGTGCCAGCTGGGGACAGCCGAACACTGAAGCTTTCTTT. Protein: CASWGQPNTEAFF.

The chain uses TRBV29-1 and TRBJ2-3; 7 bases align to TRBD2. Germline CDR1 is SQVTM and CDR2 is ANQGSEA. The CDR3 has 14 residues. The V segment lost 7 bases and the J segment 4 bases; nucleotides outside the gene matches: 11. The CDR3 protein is CSAKPTLAADTQYF. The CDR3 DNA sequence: TGCAGCGCCAAACCTACTCTAGCGGCAGATACGCAGTATTTT.

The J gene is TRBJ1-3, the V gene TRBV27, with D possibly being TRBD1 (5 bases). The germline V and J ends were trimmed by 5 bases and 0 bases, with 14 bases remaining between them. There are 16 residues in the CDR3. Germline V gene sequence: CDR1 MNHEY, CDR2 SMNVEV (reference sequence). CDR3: CASSPSWTLSGNTIYF. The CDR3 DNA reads TGTGCCAGCAGTCCGTCATGGACACTCTCTGGAAACACCATATATTTT.

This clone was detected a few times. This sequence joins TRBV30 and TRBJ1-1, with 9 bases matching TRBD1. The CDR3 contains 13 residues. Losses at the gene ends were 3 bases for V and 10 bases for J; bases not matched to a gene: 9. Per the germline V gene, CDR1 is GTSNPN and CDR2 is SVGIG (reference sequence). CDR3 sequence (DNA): TGTGCCTGGAGCGGGGGGGACAGGGCTCGAGCTTTCTTT. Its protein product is CAWSGGDRARAFF.

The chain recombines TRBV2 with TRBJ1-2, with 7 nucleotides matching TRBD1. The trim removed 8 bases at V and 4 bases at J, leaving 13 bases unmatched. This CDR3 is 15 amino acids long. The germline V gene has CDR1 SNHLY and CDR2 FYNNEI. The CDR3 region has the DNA TGTGCCAGCGGGTTAAGCCGGGACAGCTTCTATGGCTACACCTTC. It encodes CASGLSRDSFYGYTF.

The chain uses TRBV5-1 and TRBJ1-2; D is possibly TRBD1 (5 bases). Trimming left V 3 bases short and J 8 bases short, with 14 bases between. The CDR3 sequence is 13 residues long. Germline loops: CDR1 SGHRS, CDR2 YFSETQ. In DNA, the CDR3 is TGCGCCAGCAGCTCAGGGCACCTCGCGGGCTACACCTTC. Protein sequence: CASSSGHLAGYTF.